Shown below are 28 T cell receptor beta chains from a single sample sequenced in a study of radiation and T cells in renal cell carcinoma. Time point meaning: blood 2 weeks post-SBRT. Indicated treatment: 15 Gy SBRT to primary tumor, nephrectomy 4 weeks later. Sequencing used immunoSEQ multiplex PCR; TCRdb keeps in-frame clones, though not all of them. The table lists roughly 130,000 clones, more than 70% of them singletons, with 5% to 6% in the top ten. This material consisted of blood, taken from a patient whose treatment included radiotherapy and nephrectomy. The source is a woman in her seventies with renal cell carcinoma.

The rearrangement joins TRBV6-5 to TRBJ1-4; D not resolved. Germline lookup yields CDR1 MNHEY and CDR2 SVGAGI. Trimming took off 6 bases at V and 2 bases at J, with 13 bases between the two ends. The CDR3 spans 15 residues. This CDR3 reads CASSPVGSTNEKLFF. CDR3 sequence (DNA): TGTGCCAGCAGCCCTGTGGGGTCGACTAATGAAAAACTGTTTTTT.

The rearrangement links TRBV10-3 to TRBJ1-1; 9 positions match TRBD1. From germline, CDR1 is ENHRY and CDR2 SYGVKD. The CDR3 spans 14 residues. V was clipped by 4 bases and J by 4 bases; unmatched bases: 4. The CDR3 sequence is CAISGTGVPTEAFF. CDR3 bases: TGTGCCATCAGTGGGACAGGGGTCCCCACTGAAGCTTTCTTT.

The V call is TRBV7-8, the J call TRBJ2-3, with 11 bases identical to TRBD2. V shed 5 bases and J 3 bases; nucleotides not matched to a gene: 4. This CDR3 region has 15 residues. The V gene's germline CDR1 is SGHVS and CDR2 FQNEAQ. In DNA form, the CDR3 reads TGTGCCAGCAGCCGACTAGCGGGGTCAACAGATACGCAGTATTTT. Translation gives CASSRLAGSTDTQYF.

The CDR3 bases are TGTGCCTGGAGTGGGGGACGGTCCTACGAGCAGTACTTC. It is translated as CAWSGGRSYEQYF. This rearrangement joins TRBV30 to TRBJ2-7; perhaps D is TRBD1 or TRBD2 (5 bases each). Germline CDR1 GTSNPN, CDR2 SVGIG (reference sequence). V was pared by 1 base and J by 1 base, with 8 bases between. There are 13 residues in the CDR3.

V is TRBV7-2 and J is TRBJ1-2; tentative D call: TRBD1 (6 bases). The CDR3 is made up of 15 amino acids. Germline V gene data show CDR1 as SGHTA and CDR2 as FQGNSA. Trimming pared 5 bases from V and 7 bases from J, leaving 20 bases between. CDR3 DNA sequence: TGTGCCAGCAGCCGCCCCGGGGACACCGTGCGTGGCTACACCTTC. Its translation is CASSRPGDTVRGYTF.

The chain combines TRBV9 with TRBJ1-3, with no clear D. Trimming took 0 bases from V and 0 from J, leaving 10 bases between them. Germline CDR1 reads SGDLS; CDR2 reads YYNGEE. The CDR3 sequence is 16 residues long. CDR3 in amino acids: CASSVVGRSSGNTIYF. CDR3 DNA: TGTGCCAGCAGCGTAGTTGGACGGAGCTCTGGAAACACCATATATTTT.

The J gene is TRBJ2-6, the V gene TRBV28; TRBD2 matches 8 bases. Trimming removed 5 bases from V and 0 bases from J; junction bases left unmatched: 9. The CDR3 extends over 18 amino acids. Looked up from germline, CDR1 is MDHEN and CDR2 is SYDVKM. Written as DNA, the CDR3 is TGTGCCAGCAGTCCCCTTCGGGGGGGAAACTCTGGGGCCAACGTCCTGACTTTC. Translating it yields CASSPLRGGNSGANVLTF.

This clone occurred once. The rearrangement joins TRBV28 to TRBJ1-5; D possibly corresponds to TRBD1 (5 bases). Trimming took off 5 bases at V and 0 bases at J, with 8 bases between the two ends. This CDR3 spans 14 amino acids. CDR1 and CDR2 (germline): MDHEN, SYDVKM. The CDR3 here is CASSPRGSNQPQHF. In DNA, the CDR3 is TGTGCCAGCAGTCCTAGGGGTAGCAATCAGCCCCAGCATTTT.

V usage is TRBV18 and J usage is TRBJ1-2, with a possible D match to TRBD1 (5 bases). The germline V gene encodes CDR1 KGHSH and CDR2 LQKENI. The ends were cut back, 2 bases at V and 2 bases at J, with 6 bases in the middle. CDR3 size: 13 residues. The CDR3 sequence: CASSPDRNYGYTF. In DNA, the CDR3 is TGTGCCAGCTCACCAGACAGAAACTATGGCTACACCTTC.

The V call is TRBV6-5, the J call TRBJ2-3, with TRBD1 matching 7 bases. V gave up 6 bases and J gave up 0 bases; unmatched junction bases: 6. The CDR3 loop spans 15 amino acids. Per germline, CDR1 MNHEY and CDR2 SVGAGI. The CDR3 reads CASRRQGESTDTQYF. The CDR3 DNA reads as TGTGCCAGCAGAAGACAGGGAGAAAGCACAGATACGCAGTATTTT.

The chain uses TRBV2 and TRBJ1-6; D is possibly TRBD1 (6 bases). The CDR3 loop spans 16 amino acids. V was trimmed by 6 bases and J by 5 bases, leaving 17 bases between them. The germline gives CDR1 SNHLY, CDR2 FYNNEI. This CDR3 is CASRDPTGLNNSPLHF. In DNA, the CDR3 is TGTGCCAGCAGAGACCCTACAGGGCTAAATAATTCACCCCTCCACTTT.

V is TRBV5-6 and J is TRBJ2-7, with a weak D call TRBD2 (5 bases). The CDR3 loop spans 15 amino acids. Deletions cut 5 bases from V and 0 bases from J, with 15 bases between. CDR1 is SGHDT, CDR2 YYEEEE, per germline. The CDR3 protein is CASSLRGGRSYEQYF. In DNA form, the CDR3 reads TGTGCCAGCAGTCTCCGTGGAGGCCGCTCCTACGAGCAGTACTTC.

V gene TRBV6-1 combines with J gene TRBJ1-1; D remains unclear. Germline lookup yields CDR1 MNHNS and CDR2 SASEGT. The CDR3 length is 10 residues. Trimming cost V 8 bases and J 8 bases, with 9 bases left between them. The CDR3 DNA follows: TGTGCCAGCTCCCAAATCGAAGCTTTCTTT. Translated, it gives CASSQIEAFF.

V usage is TRBV10-3 and J usage is TRBJ1-1; no reliable D call. With 3 bases removed from V and 0 bases from J, the gap between germline ends came to 5 bases. CDR1 ENHRY and CDR2 SYGVKD come from the germline V gene. CDR3 length: 13 residues. The DNA for the CDR3 is TGTGCCATCAGTGAAACAGTGAACACTGAAGCTTTCTTT. It is translated as CAISETVNTEAFF.

This chain links TRBV9 with TRBJ2-2; D ambiguous. Germline values: CDR1 SGDLS, CDR2 YYNGEE. This CDR3 has 13 amino acids. Trimming took 1 base from V and 3 from J, leaving 4 bases between them. The CDR3 spells CASSVRYTGELFF. As DNA, the CDR3 is TGTGCCAGCAGCGTACGATACACCGGGGAGCTGTTTTTT.

The chain recombines TRBV5-1 with TRBJ2-1; maybe TRBD2 (6 bases). V was clipped by 4 bases and J by 6 bases, with 17 bases between them. CDR3 length: 15 residues. Looked up from germline, CDR1 is SGHRS and CDR2 is YFSETQ. The CDR3 loop is CASSPGGGLANEQFF. The CDR3 DNA reads TGCGCCAGCAGCCCCGGAGGAGGGCTTGCCAATGAGCAGTTCTTC.

V and J are TRBV7-8 and TRBJ2-1; 14 nucleotides agree with TRBD2. Germline V gene data show CDR1 as SGHVS and CDR2 as FQNEAQ. This CDR3 comprises 19 residues. With 2 bases clipped from V and 12 bases from J, the junction kept 18 bases outside the gene matches. CDR3 sequence (DNA): TGTGCCAGCAGCTTATGGGGACTAGCGGGGGCCTCCCAACAATTGGGGCAGTTCTTC. It specifies CASSLWGLAGASQQLGQFF.

This rearrangement joins TRBV5-1 to TRBJ2-7, with D possibly TRBD1 on 6 matching bases. V was cut by 4 bases and J by 6 bases, with 20 bases left in between. The CDR3 contains 15 residues. From germline, CDR1 is SGHRS and CDR2 YFSETQ. CDR3 nucleotide sequence: TGCGCCAGCAGCCCAGATAATACAGGGATAGGCGAGCAGTACTTC. Amino acid sequence: CASSPDNTGIGEQYF.

V usage is TRBV30 and J usage is TRBJ2-4; D may match TRBD1 or TRBD2 (6 bases each). CDR1 GTSNPN and CDR2 SVGIG come from the germline V gene (reference sequence). The V end lost 4 bases, the J end lost 5 bases, and 15 bases lay between the germline ends. This CDR3 has 14 residues. The CDR3 loop is CAWTQKGGQNIQYF. Here the CDR3 DNA reads TGTGCCTGGACCCAGAAGGGGGGCCAAAACATTCAGTACTTC.

CDR3 sequence (DNA): TGTGCCAGCAACCGGGCAGGGGGTACTGAAGCTTTCTTT. Protein: CASNRAGGTEAFF. The chain carries TRBV11-2 and TRBJ1-1; 7 nucleotides agree with TRBD1. The CDR3 consists of 13 residues. Unmatched junction bases numbered 7, after V lost 7 bases and J lost 5 bases. CDR1 and CDR2 from the germline V gene are SGHAT and FQNNGV.

The chain employs TRBV9 and TRBJ2-7, with 7 bases matching TRBD1. The V segment lost 4 bases and the J segment 1 base; nucleotides outside the gene matches: 8. The CDR3 has 15 residues. Germline V gene data show CDR1 as SGDLS and CDR2 as YYNGEE. CDR3 sequence reads: CASSPRTGLSYEQYF. The CDR3 nucleotides read TGTGCCAGCAGCCCTCGGACAGGCTTATCCTACGAGCAGTACTTC.

V usage is TRBV4-1 and J usage is TRBJ1-5; maybe TRBD1 (6 bases). The CDR3 is 15 residues long. V shed 1 base and J shed 1 base, with 8 bases lying between them. Germline values: CDR1 MGHRA, CDR2 YSYEKL. This chain's CDR3 is CASSQGGQSNQPQHF. As DNA, the CDR3 is TGCGCCAGCAGCCAAGGTGGACAGAGCAATCAGCCCCAGCATTTT.

This rearrangement joins TRBV18 to TRBJ1-6; the match to TRBD1 covers 10 bases. Germline V gives CDR1 KGHSH, CDR2 LQKENI. The CDR3 has 14 residues. Trimming took 6 bases from V and 7 from J; bases not matched to a gene: 3. The CDR3 reads CASSGTGENSPLHF. CDR3 DNA sequence: TGTGCCAGCTCCGGGACAGGGGAGAATTCACCCCTCCACTTT.

This chain links TRBV19 with TRBJ1-2; tentatively, D is TRBD1 (5 bases). V gave up 3 bases and J gave up 8 bases, with 13 bases separating them. CDR1 is LNHDA and CDR2 is SQIVND in the germline V gene (reference sequence). The CDR3 is made up of 13 amino acids. CDR3 bases: TGTGCCAGTAGTATTAACCCAGGGACCGGCTACACCTTC. Translated: CASSINPGTGYTF.

The V gene is TRBV19, the J gene TRBJ1-2; D gene uncertain. Per the germline V gene, CDR1 is LNHDA and CDR2 is SQIVND (reference sequence). CDR3 size: 15 residues. The germline V and J ends were trimmed by 5 bases and 1 base, with 14 bases remaining between them. CDR3 loop: CASSPDRWLNYGYTF. In DNA, the CDR3 is TGTGCCAGTAGTCCGGACCGCTGGCTTAACTATGGCTACACCTTC.

This clone was observed once. The chain links TRBV6-1 to TRBJ1-5; D uncertain. Trimming shortened V by 8 bases and J by 0 bases, and 8 bases separated the two germline ends. The CDR3 covers 13 residues. Germline loops: CDR1 MNHNS, CDR2 SASEGT. The CDR3 DNA reads as TGTGCCAGCCGACCGTATAGCAATCAGCCCCAGCATTTT. This translates into CASRPYSNQPQHF.

The gene calls are TRBV14 and TRBJ2-1; the D gene is possibly TRBD2 (5 bases). Germline V CDR1 and CDR2: SGHDN, FVKESK. V was pared by 3 bases and J by 5 bases, with 17 bases between. This CDR3 is built from 16 residues. The CDR3 DNA sequence: TGTGCCAGCAGCCATAGGTTGAGGCTAGCCAACAATGAGCAGTTCTTC. Translation: CASSHRLRLANNEQFF.

The J gene is TRBJ2-2, the V gene TRBV6-1; TRBD1 is a possible D gene (6 bases). The V end was cut by 6 bases, the J end by 5 bases, with 16 bases between. The CDR3 is 15 residues long. Germline V gene data show CDR1 as MNHNS and CDR2 as SASEGT. The CDR3 DNA follows: TGTGCCAGCAGAGAAACAGGGCTGGGGACCGGGGAGCTGTTTTTT. Protein product: CASRETGLGTGELFF.